This T cell receptor (beta chain) emerged from a study of T-cell reconstitution after alpha-beta-depleted transplantation in children. V was pared by 10 bases and J by 4 bases, with 8 bases of the junction left unmatched. Germline V gene data show CDR1 as SNHLY and CDR2 as FYNNEI. CDR3 length equals 14 residues. The TCRbeta library incorporated unique molecular identifiers. One entry per CDR3 protein, called by TCRdb with MiXCR from the PCR reads. The sample yields about 540,000 distinct CDR3 sequences, around 20% seen once. The specimen comprised PBMCs from the stem cell graft donor, sampled from the stem cell graft. V usage is TRBV2 and J usage is TRBJ2-3; 10 bases map to TRBD2. The receptor was isolated from a human donor who donated a stem cell graft to a child with acute lymphoblastic leukemia. The CDR3 here is CAITSGKGADTQYF. The CDR3 DNA sequence: TGTGCCATCACTAGCGGGAAAGGGGCAGATACGCAGTATTTT.